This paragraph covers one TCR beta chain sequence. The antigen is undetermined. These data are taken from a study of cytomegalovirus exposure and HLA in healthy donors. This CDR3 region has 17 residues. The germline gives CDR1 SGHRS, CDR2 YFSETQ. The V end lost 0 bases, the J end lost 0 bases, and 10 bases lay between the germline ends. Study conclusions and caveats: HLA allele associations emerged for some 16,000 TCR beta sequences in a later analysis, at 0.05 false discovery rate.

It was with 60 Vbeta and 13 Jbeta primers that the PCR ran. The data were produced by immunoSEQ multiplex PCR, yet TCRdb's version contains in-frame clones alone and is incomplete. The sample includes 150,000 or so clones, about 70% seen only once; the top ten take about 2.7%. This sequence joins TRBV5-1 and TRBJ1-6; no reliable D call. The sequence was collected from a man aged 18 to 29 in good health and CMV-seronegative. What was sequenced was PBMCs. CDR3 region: CASSLAPVSSYNSPLHF. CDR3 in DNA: TGCGCCAGCAGCTTGGCCCCGGTGAGCTCCTATAATTCACCCCTCCACTTT.